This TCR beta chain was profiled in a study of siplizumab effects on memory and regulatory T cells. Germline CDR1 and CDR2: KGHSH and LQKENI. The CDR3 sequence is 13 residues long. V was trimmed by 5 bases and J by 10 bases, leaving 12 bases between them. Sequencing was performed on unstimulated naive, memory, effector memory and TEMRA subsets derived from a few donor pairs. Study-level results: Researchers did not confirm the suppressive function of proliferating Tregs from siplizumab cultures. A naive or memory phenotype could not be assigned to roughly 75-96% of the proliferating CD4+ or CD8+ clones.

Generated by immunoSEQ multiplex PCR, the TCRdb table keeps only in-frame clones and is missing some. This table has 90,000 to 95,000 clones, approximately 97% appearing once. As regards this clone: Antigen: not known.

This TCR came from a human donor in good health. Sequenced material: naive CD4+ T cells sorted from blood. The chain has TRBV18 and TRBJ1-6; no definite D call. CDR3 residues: CASSSPAGSPLHF. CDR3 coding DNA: TGTGCCAGCTCATCCCCAGCGGGGTCACCCCTCCACTTT.